The 32 T cell receptor beta chains below all came from one sample that was sequenced in a study of PD-1 blockade in classical Hodgkin lymphoma. Here immunoSEQ multiplex PCR was the method, and the copy in TCRdb shows in-frame clones only, minus some. The sample contains fewer than 40,000 clones, around 84% of which appear only once. The time point: cycle 4 day 1 (C4D1), after less than 7 weeks of nivolumab. Relapse was seen in all patients after autologous stem cell transplantation, and brentuximab vedotin exposure was variable. Investigators isolated CD4+ T cells from thawed PBMCs through magnetic negative selection. The sequences come from CD4+ T cells from blood, collected before the fourth cycle of nivolumab. Every receptor here comes from a human donor with classical Hodgkin lymphoma.

The chain has TRBV18 and TRBJ1-1, with D possibly being TRBD1 (6 bases). Germline values: CDR1 KGHSH, CDR2 LQKENI. There are 14 residues in the CDR3. Trimming took off 6 bases at V and 1 base at J, with 12 bases between the two ends. The CDR3 spells CASSNRDKNTEAFF. CDR3 in DNA: TGTGCCAGCTCTAACAGGGACAAGAACACTGAAGCTTTCTTT.

This chain joins TRBV10-2 and TRBJ2-1, with 8 bases lining up with TRBD2. Germline V gives CDR1 WSHSY, CDR2 SAAADI. The trim removed 2 bases at V and 14 bases at J, leaving 11 bases unmatched. The CDR3 covers 14 residues. CDR3 sequence (DNA): TGCGCCAGCAGTGAGGGACTAGCAGGTATTATTAAGTTCTTC. Translating gives CASSEGLAGIIKFF.

The genes are TRBV19 and TRBJ1-5, with 7 positions matching TRBD1. The CDR3 is made up of 13 amino acids. The V gene's germline CDR1 is LNHDA and CDR2 SQIVND (reference sequence). V shed 3 bases, J shed 6 bases, and the junction held 2 bases outside the gene matches. In DNA form, the CDR3 reads TGTGCCAGTAGTATGAGGGGGCTTCAGCCCCAGCATTTT. Its protein is CASSMRGLQPQHF.

The chain combines TRBV5-6 with TRBJ2-5; tentative D call: TRBD1 (5 bases). The V end was cut by 3 bases, the J end by 5 bases, with 14 bases between. Germline V gives CDR1 SGHDT, CDR2 YYEEEE. The CDR3 contains 14 residues. CDR3: CASSSGQIEETQYF. As DNA, the CDR3 is TGTGCCAGCAGCTCAGGACAAATTGAGGAGACCCAGTACTTC.

V is TRBV9 and J is TRBJ1-2; D possibly corresponds to TRBD1 (5 bases). The CDR3 consists of 12 residues. Trimming stripped 1 base from V and 5 bases from J, with 6 bases between. Germline CDR1 reads SGDLS; CDR2 reads YYNGEE. CDR3 sequence: CASSVQGYGYTF. The DNA for the CDR3 is TGTGCCAGCAGCGTACAGGGTTATGGCTACACCTTC. Looking up the rest from reference TRBV9 and TRBJ1-2 gives the full variable domain: DSGVTQTPKHLITATGQRVTLRCSPRSGDLSVYWYQQSLDQGLQFLIQYYNGEERAKGNILERFSAQQFPDLHSELNLSSLELGDSALYFCASSVQGYGYTFGSGTRLTVV.

The genes are TRBV15 and TRBJ2-3, with a weak D call TRBD1 (6 bases). The CDR3 is 18 residues long. The V gene lost 5 bases and the J gene lost 3 bases, with 24 bases spanning the gap. The germline V gene encodes CDR1 LNHNV and CDR2 YYDKDF (reference sequence). The CDR3 DNA sequence: TGTGCCACCAGCTGGAGCACAGGGTTCCTTGGTGTGACAGATACGCAGTATTTT. It translates to CATSWSTGFLGVTDTQYF.

The chain employs TRBV7-9 and TRBJ2-7, with 12 bases matching TRBD2. V shed 0 bases, J shed 3 bases, and the junction held 3 bases outside the gene matches. Germline values: CDR1 SEHNR, CDR2 FQNEAQ (reference sequence). The CDR3 consists of 16 residues. The CDR3 region is CASSLATSGGYYEQYF. CDR3 sequence (DNA): TGTGCCAGCAGCTTAGCTACTAGCGGGGGGTACTACGAGCAGTACTTC.

This clone was detected only a few times. The V call is TRBV18, the J call TRBJ1-3; D is ambiguous. Trimming pared 6 bases from V and 2 bases from J, leaving 11 bases between. The CDR3 extends over 14 amino acids. From germline, CDR1 is KGHSH and CDR2 LQKENI. For the CDR3, the DNA is TGTGCCAGCTCCCGGGATCTTGCTGGAAACACCATATATTTT. Translation: CASSRDLAGNTIYF.

The chain is built from TRBV5-1 and TRBJ2-1; 7 nucleotides agree with TRBD1. Germline assignment: CDR1 SGHRS and CDR2 YFSETQ. The CDR3 is 13 residues long. Trimming cost V 3 bases and J 10 bases; bases outside gene matches: 7. CDR3 nucleotides: TGCGCCAGCAGCTACGGACAGGCAGGGGAGCAGTTCTTC. Protein: CASSYGQAGEQFF.

The chain combines TRBV30 with TRBJ2-7, with no clear D. This CDR3 comprises 14 residues. Per the germline V gene, CDR1 is GTSNPN and CDR2 is SVGIG (reference sequence). Between the trimmed V and J ends, which lost 5 bases and 3 bases, there was a span of 17 bases. The CDR3 DNA follows: TGTGCCTGGGCTCACGACCCCCCCGGCTACGAGCAGTACTTC. Amino acids: CAWAHDPPGYEQYF.

V usage is TRBV7-9 and J usage is TRBJ1-1; 7 bases match TRBD1. This CDR3 spans 18 amino acids. Germline trimming cut 4 bases from V and 0 bases from J; bases unmatched to any gene: 14. Per germline, CDR1 SEHNR and CDR2 FQNEAQ (reference sequence). The CDR3 reads CASSSAFTTTGLNTEAFF. In DNA form, the CDR3 reads TGTGCCAGCAGCTCCGCCTTTACGACGACAGGGTTGAACACTGAAGCTTTCTTT.

This chain joins TRBV4-1 and TRBJ1-4; D call uncertain. V lost 1 base and J lost 8, with 20 bases in between. The CDR3 is made up of 17 amino acids. Germline V CDR1 and CDR2: MGHRA, YSYEKL. The CDR3 protein is CASSQGIILNHQEKLFF. DNA for the CDR3: TGCGCCAGCAGCCAAGGGATAATATTGAATCACCAGGAAAAACTGTTTTTT.

V usage is TRBV7-8 and J usage is TRBJ2-2; D might be TRBD1 (5 bases). The germline V gene has CDR1 SGHVS and CDR2 FQNEAQ. The CDR3 has 17 amino acids. V lost 0 bases, J lost 5 bases, and 16 bases lay in between. The CDR3 spells CASSLARRGIGTGELFF. The CDR3 DNA follows: TGTGCCAGCAGCTTAGCACGAAGGGGAATAGGGACCGGGGAGCTGTTTTTT.

This rearrangement joins TRBV30 to TRBJ2-2; D not resolved. Trimming shortened V by 0 bases and J by 8 bases, and 13 bases separated the two germline ends. Looked up from germline, CDR1 is GTSNPN and CDR2 is SVGIG (reference sequence). This CDR3 spans 14 amino acids. The CDR3 DNA reads as TGTGCCTGGAGTGTAATGCTACTCAGGGGGGAGCTGTTTTTT. The encoded protein is CAWSVMLLRGELFF.

This clone was observed once. The chain joins TRBV6-5 to TRBJ1-3; D is uncertain. This CDR3 has 14 amino acids. Germline V gene lookup returns CDR1 MNHEY and CDR2 SVGAGI. The germline V and J ends were trimmed by 2 bases and 1 base, with 6 bases remaining between them. The CDR3 sequence is CASSYRASGNTIYF. The CDR3 DNA reads TGTGCCAGCAGTTACAGGGCATCTGGAAACACCATATATTTT.

V is TRBV7-9 and J is TRBJ1-2; no clear D. The V end lost 1 base, the J end lost 4 bases, and 4 bases lay between the germline ends. CDR1 is SEHNR, CDR2 FQNEAQ, per germline (reference sequence). The CDR3 spans 12 residues. The CDR3 loop reads CASSLDSYGYTF. DNA for the CDR3: TGTGCCAGCAGCTTAGATAGCTATGGCTACACCTTC.

V usage is TRBV6-6 and J usage is TRBJ2-7; TRBD1 might be the D (6 bases). Germline lookup yields CDR1 MNHNY and CDR2 SVGAGI (reference sequence). V was shortened by 8 bases and J by 4 bases, with 18 bases between the two germline ends. The CDR3 loop spans 14 amino acids. CDR3 nucleotide sequence: TGTGCCAGCGCCAGGTGGACAGAGGCGTACGAGCAGTACTTC. Amino acid sequence: CASARWTEAYEQYF.

The genes are TRBV28 and TRBJ2-7, with TRBD2 as a possible D gene (5 bases). CDR3 length: 14 amino acids. Germline assignment: CDR1 MDHEN and CDR2 SYDVKM. With 8 bases removed from V and 6 bases from J, the gap between germline ends came to 20 bases. The CDR3 loop is CASQIPGNSGEQYF. The CDR3 DNA reads as TGTGCCAGCCAGATTCCCGGGAACAGTGGCGAGCAGTACTTC.

This sequence joins TRBV28 and TRBJ2-7; TRBD1 agrees at 9 bases. Trimming removed 3 bases from V and 3 bases from J; junction bases left unmatched: 9. The germline gives CDR1 MDHEN, CDR2 SYDVKM. The CDR3 contains 16 residues. CDR3 sequence (DNA): TGTGCCAGCAGTTTTACCTCCGGACAGGGGTACTACGAGCAGTACTTC. It encodes CASSFTSGQGYYEQYF.

The genes are TRBV7-2 and TRBJ2-3; D uncertain. Trimming pared 1 base from V and 3 bases from J, leaving 8 bases between. The CDR3 extends over 14 amino acids. Germline loops: CDR1 SGHTA, CDR2 FQGNSA. The CDR3 spells CASSLELATDTQYF. CDR3 bases: TGTGCCAGCAGCTTAGAATTGGCGACAGATACGCAGTATTTT.

V usage is TRBV6-1 and J usage is TRBJ2-2; TRBD2 is a possible D gene (5 bases). This CDR3 is 15 amino acids long. The ends were cut back, 9 bases at V and 3 bases at J, with 17 bases in the middle. Per germline, CDR1 MNHNS and CDR2 SASEGT. The CDR3 protein is CASDGRRIHTGELFF. For the CDR3, the DNA is TGTGCCAGTGACGGACGGAGGATACACACCGGGGAGCTGTTTTTT.

There are a few counts of this clone. DNA of the CDR3: TGTGCCAGCAGCCCTAGTATAAATCAGCCCCAGCATTTT. Protein product: CASSPSINQPQHF. The rearrangement uses TRBV9 and TRBJ1-5; D gene ambiguous. The CDR3 contains 13 residues. Trimming cost V 4 bases and J 4 bases, with 9 bases left between them. Per germline, CDR1 SGDLS and CDR2 YYNGEE.

V usage is TRBV29-1 and J usage is TRBJ2-1; D not certain. The CDR3 extends over 12 amino acids. Looked up from germline, CDR1 is SQVTM and CDR2 is ANQGSEA. The V and J ends lost 1 base and 8 bases respectively, with 9 bases between them. The CDR3 DNA is TGCAGCGTTGAAGGGGGTTCTGATGAGCAGTTCTTC. Translated, it gives CSVEGGSDEQFF.

The chain couples TRBV7-9 to TRBJ2-7; D unresolved. From germline, CDR1 is SEHNR and CDR2 FQNEAQ (reference sequence). With 1 base removed from V and 3 bases from J, the gap between germline ends came to 7 bases. CDR3 length equals 13 residues. As DNA, the CDR3 is TGTGCCAGCAGCTTAGACTGGGACTACGAGCAGTACTTC. This gives the protein CASSLDWDYEQYF.

The genes are TRBV19 and TRBJ1-4; no definite D call. The V gene lost 5 bases and the J gene lost 5 bases, with 18 bases spanning the gap. This CDR3 has 16 amino acids. Germline V gives CDR1 LNHDA, CDR2 SQIVND (reference sequence). The CDR3 reads CASSPVFYPGNEKLFF. The CDR3 nucleotides are TGTGCCAGTAGTCCAGTCTTTTACCCGGGGAATGAAAAACTGTTTTTT.

V is TRBV7-2 and J is TRBJ2-5; 7 nucleotides match TRBD2. In germline, CDR1 is SGHTA, CDR2 FQGNSA. CDR3 length: 15 residues. V lost 1 base and J lost 5; bases outside the gene matches: 7. The CDR3 loop is CASSLESAGEETQYF. Here the CDR3 DNA reads TGTGCCAGCAGCTTAGAGTCGGCGGGGGAGGAGACCCAGTACTTC.

The CDR3 nucleotides are TGTGCCAGCAGCCCCGACAGGGCTCAGCCCCAGCATTTT. Protein: CASSPDRAQPQHF. V is TRBV7-2 and J is TRBJ1-5, with 7 bases aligning to TRBD1. V dropped 5 bases and J dropped 6; count of bases not matched to a gene: 4. Germline CDR1 SGHTA, CDR2 FQGNSA. The CDR3 loop spans 13 amino acids.

Remarks on this clone: The missing conserved phenylalanine or tryptophan at the end of this CDR3 makes a read error likely. The chain uses TRBV19 and TRBJ1-6; D ambiguous. The CDR3 runs to 13 residues. Germline V gene sequence: CDR1 LNHDA, CDR2 SQIVND (reference sequence). V lost 7 bases and J lost 8, with 12 bases in between. The CDR3 DNA follows: TGTGCCAGTACACAAAGGACGGATTCACCCCTCCACCTT. Encoded protein: CASTQRTDSPLHL.

This chain links TRBV19 with TRBJ2-1; D is undetermined. Trimming shortened V by 3 bases and J by 7 bases, and 7 bases separated the two germline ends. Germline V lookup: CDR1 LNHDA, CDR2 SQIVND (reference sequence). The CDR3 runs to 12 residues. CDR3 amino acids: CASSMIGNEQFF. The DNA of the CDR3 is TGTGCCAGTAGTATGATCGGAAATGAGCAGTTCTTC.

This chain uses TRBV11-2 with TRBJ1-1; 7 bases are shared with TRBD1. Trimming removed 5 bases from V and 7 bases from J; junction bases left unmatched: 10. The CDR3 is made up of 14 amino acids. The germline CDR1 and CDR2 sequences are SGHAT and FQNNGV. Here the CDR3 DNA reads TGTGCCAGCAGCCGGGACAGAAGTAGTAGTGAAGCTTTCTTT. Translating gives CASSRDRSSSEAFF.

In its sample, this clone was seen a few times. This chain links TRBV29-1 with TRBJ1-5; possible D gene TRBD1, 5 bases. The CDR3 is 13 amino acids. Germline V gives CDR1 SQVTM, CDR2 ANQGSEA. V dropped 4 bases and J dropped 5 bases, with 12 bases sitting between them. The CDR3 nucleotides read TGCAGCGTTGGGGAGGGGAGGGATCAGCCCCAGCATTTT. It specifies CSVGEGRDQPQHF.

The rearrangement joins TRBV27 to TRBJ1-5; the match to TRBD1 covers 7 bases. Losses at the gene ends were 6 bases for V and 4 bases for J; bases not matched to a gene: 3. Germline CDR1 is MNHEY and CDR2 is SMNVEV (reference sequence). The CDR3 consists of 13 residues. The CDR3 reads CASRLTGNQPQHF. As DNA, the CDR3 is TGTGCCAGCAGACTGACAGGGAATCAGCCCCAGCATTTT.